In its sample, the clone carrying this T cell receptor (beta chain) was seen a few times. The antigen is not known. This sample is part of a study of cytomegalovirus exposure and HLA in healthy donors. The study's findings and limits: The authors listed 180 or so TCR beta chains as cytomegalovirus-associated. Later analysis demonstrated an association between a missense DCLRE1C variant and TCR beta V- and J-gene trimming. In an earlier analysis, productive rearrangement rates for most beta V segments clustered near 87% or 30%.

CDR1 and CDR2 (germline): WSHSY, SAAADI. The germline V and J ends were trimmed by 8 bases and 0 bases, with 12 bases remaining between them. The CDR3 is 14 residues long. All donors participated as healthy donors of bone marrow. PCR was performed using 60 Vbeta and 13 Jbeta primers. The assay was immunoSEQ multiplex PCR, and TCRdb's table has in-frame clones only and misses some. The repertoire consists of about 120,000 clones, with about 76% occurring once and the leading ten covering around 2.3%. V is TRBV10-2 and J is TRBJ2-3; D is ambiguous. The sequencing sample was made of PBMCs. The clonotype was recovered from a woman between 40 and 55 years old in good health and CMV-seronegative. As DNA, the CDR3 is TGCGCCAGCGGTACGGGTACTAGCACAGATACGCAGTATTTT. This encodes CASGTGTSTDTQYF.